This record looks at one T cell receptor (beta chain) sequence and its context. Antigen: not known. V lost 5 bases, J lost 2 bases, and 3 bases lay in between. The CDR3 is 11 residues long. Germline loops: CDR1 MNHEY, CDR2 SVGAGI. The record originates from a study of long-term antiretroviral therapy in people with HIV. Broader study findings: Diversity remained lower than transplant donor controls, even though it increased after ART. Blood obtained between the mid-2000s and the late 2010s may reflect older ART regimens.

Survey-level resolution applied to immunoSEQ assay v3.0. TCRdb's table, derived via immunoSEQ multiplex PCR, lists solely in-frame clones and lacks some. This sample has 20,000 to 25,000 clones, with 75% to 90% found just once. The TCR originated in a woman in her 40s with HIV. The rearrangement uses TRBV6-5 and TRBJ1-1, with D unresolved. Sequencing used unsorted PBMCs, obtained 1.2 years after starting antiretroviral therapy. CDR3 sequence reads: CASSRNTEAFF. CDR3 bases: TGTGCCAGCAGTAGAAACACTGAAGCTTTCTTT.